The T cell receptor beta chain described here comes from a study of cytomegalovirus exposure and HLA in healthy donors. The CDR3 loop spans 14 amino acids. The V and J ends lost 4 bases and 5 bases respectively, with 15 bases between them. Germline V gene lookup returns CDR1 SGHNT and CDR2 YYREEE (reference sequence). As concerns this clone: Its antigen is undetermined.

Study results and caveats: Other equally common chains were less clonally expanded than HLA-associated TCR beta chains, a later analysis showed.

The PCR used 60 Vbeta and 13 Jbeta primers. This table comes from immunoSEQ multiplex PCR, and its TCRdb copy is limited to in-frame clones, with some not included. The sample contains under 150,000 clones, around three quarters of which appear only once. The sequenced material came from PBMCs. The chain is built from TRBV5-4 and TRBJ2-5; possible D gene TRBD2, 6 bases. This TCR was recovered from a man aged 18 to 29 in good health and CMV-seronegative. The CDR3 region has the DNA TGTGCCAGCAGCCTACAAGGAGGGTTGGAGACCCAGTACTTC. Encoded protein: CASSLQGGLETQYF.